The T cell receptor beta chain under discussion was sequenced for a study of CD8+CD57+ T cells in acquired aplastic anemia. CDR1 LNHDA and CDR2 SQIVND come from the germline V gene (reference sequence). The trim removed 8 bases at V and 7 bases at J, leaving 11 bases unmatched. The CDR3 runs 14 residues. TCR beta VDJ and CDR3 were profiled, and genomic DNA was the template. TCRdb itself ran the reads through MiXCR, one entry per CDR3 protein. The sample has 150,000 to 200,000 distinct CDR3 sequences, more than 45% seen once. Patients included in sequencing had previously demonstrated CD8+CD57+ cell expansion by flow cytometry.

The J gene is TRBJ1-1, the V gene TRBV19, with 9 positions matching TRBD1. Sequenced input: sorted CD4+, CD8+, or CD8+CD57+ T cells (not recorded which) from PBMCs. The sequence came from a human donor with aplastic anemia. The CDR3 DNA reads as TGTGCCAGTGGGACAGGGAATTATGGCTATGAAGCTTTCTTT. It encodes CASGTGNYGYEAFF.